These 11 T cell receptor beta chains were sequenced from one sample in a study of T cell responses to AZD1222 COVID-19 vaccine. The repertoire was sequenced with immunoSEQ multiplex PCR; TCRdb's copy has only in-frame clones and lacks some. There are about 160,000 clones in the sample; roughly nine tenths occur only once, and approximately 7.2% lies in the top ten. Sequencing was performed on peripheral blood, taken on day 0 of AZD1222 vaccination. The receptors were gathered from an adult in good health.

V and J are TRBV5-1 and TRBJ2-5, with D unclear. V was trimmed by 5 bases and J by 2 bases, leaving 4 bases between them. This CDR3 region has 11 residues. Germline-derived CDR1 and CDR2 are SGHRS and YFSETQ. The CDR3 protein is CASRVQETQYF. The DNA of the CDR3 is TGCGCCAGCAGGGTACAAGAGACCCAGTACTTC.

This chain joins TRBV7-3 and TRBJ2-2, with 10 bases that match TRBD1. This CDR3 is 15 amino acids long. The germline V gene has CDR1 SGHTA and CDR2 FQGTGA. Trimming at V came to 5 bases and at J to 2 bases, leaving 2 bases not matched to a gene. CDR3 bases: TGTGCCAGCAGCCGGGACAGGGGCAACACCGGGGAGCTGTTTTTT. Its protein is CASSRDRGNTGELFF.

This clone was seen once. The chain couples TRBV11-2 to TRBJ2-3; D unclear. This CDR3 has 16 amino acids. Looked up from germline, CDR1 is SGHAT and CDR2 is FQNNGV. Trimming left V 1 base short and J 4 bases short, with 15 bases between. The CDR3 bases are TGTGCCAGCAGCTTAGGGTCGCTGGGTCCCCCAGATACGCAGTATTTT. Amino acids: CASSLGSLGPPDTQYF.

This chain uses TRBV27 with TRBJ2-1; TRBD1 or TRBD2 may be the D gene (5 bases each). The CDR3 covers 16 residues. Deletions cut 1 base from V and 7 bases from J, with 17 bases between. The V gene's germline CDR1 is MNHEY and CDR2 SMNVEV (reference sequence). In nucleotides, the CDR3 is TGTGCCAGCAGTTTATTGCCCTTTTCGGGGCTAAATGAGCAGTTCTTC. This gives the protein CASSLLPFSGLNEQFF.

The V and J genes are TRBV10-1 and TRBJ2-2; TRBD2 matches at 9 bases. This CDR3 region has 16 residues. V lost 2 bases to trimming and J lost 2 bases; unmatched junction nucleotides: 3. Germline CDR1 reads WNHNN; CDR2 reads SYGVQD (reference sequence). The CDR3 sequence: CASSEVRGGNTGELFF. The CDR3 nucleotides read TGCGCCAGCAGTGAGGTGCGGGGGGGAAACACCGGGGAGCTGTTTTTT.

This clone was detected only once. One end of the junction is discordant with germline, which a read error may explain. The chain links TRBV6-2 or TRBV6-3 to TRBJ2-3, with D uncertain. The CDR3 runs 16 residues. CDR1 and CDR2 from the germline V gene are MNHEY and SVGEGT. The CDR3 sequence is CASRYSFGDFADTQYF. Here the CDR3 DNA reads TGTGCCAGCAGGTACTCCTTTGGCGATTTCGCAGATACGCAGTATTTT.

The genes are TRBV12-5 and TRBJ2-7; the D is unclear. V lost 2 bases to trimming and J lost 4 bases, with 9 bases between them. Germline-derived CDR1 and CDR2 are LGHNT and FRNRAP. The CDR3 runs to 13 residues. This CDR3 reads CASGLYSGYEQYV. In nucleotides, the CDR3 is TGTGCTAGTGGTTTGTACTCTGGGTACGAGCAGTACGTC.

This chain joins TRBV9 and TRBJ1-2, with TRBD1 as a possible D gene (6 bases). Trimming removed 4 bases from V and 4 bases from J, with 14 bases in between. This CDR3 is built from 14 residues. CDR1 and CDR2 from the germline V gene are SGDLS and YYNGEE. The CDR3 nucleotides are TGTGCCAGCAGCAAAGAGGACAGAAGCTATGGCTACACCTTC. This sequence encodes CASSKEDRSYGYTF.

The chain couples TRBV4-1 to TRBJ1-2; D remains unclear. Trimming cost V 0 bases and J 7 bases, with 9 bases left between them. The CDR3 consists of 13 residues. Germline V CDR1 and CDR2: MGHRA, YSYEKL. In DNA, the CDR3 is TGCGCCAGCAGCCAAGATCTGGGTTTTGGCTACACCTTC. Translation: CASSQDLGFGYTF.

V usage is TRBV4-2 and J usage is TRBJ2-3; D is ambiguous. The germline V gene encodes CDR1 LGHNA and CDR2 YNFKEQ. V was clipped by 4 bases and J by 2 bases, with 10 bases between them. This CDR3 contains 14 residues. Here the CDR3 DNA reads TGTGCCAGCAGCCCTGACCGAAACACAGATACGCAGTATTTT. It specifies CASSPDRNTDTQYF.

This clone occurred a few times. In DNA form, the CDR3 reads TGTGCCAGCGGGACAGGCCGCGGCTACACCTTC. Its protein is CASGTGRGYTF. The genes are TRBV19 and TRBJ1-2; the match to TRBD1 covers 8 bases. The germline V gene encodes CDR1 LNHDA and CDR2 SQIVND (reference sequence). With V trimmed by 9 bases and J by 8 bases, 5 bases remained unmatched. This CDR3 has 11 residues. The full variable domain, its missing parts supplied by reference TRBV19 and TRBJ1-2, is DGGITQSPKYLFRKEGQNVTLSCEQNLNHDAMYWYRQDPGQGLRLIYYSQIVNDFQKGDIAEGYSVSREKKESFPLTVTSAQKNPTAFYLCASGTGRGYTFGSGTRLTVV.